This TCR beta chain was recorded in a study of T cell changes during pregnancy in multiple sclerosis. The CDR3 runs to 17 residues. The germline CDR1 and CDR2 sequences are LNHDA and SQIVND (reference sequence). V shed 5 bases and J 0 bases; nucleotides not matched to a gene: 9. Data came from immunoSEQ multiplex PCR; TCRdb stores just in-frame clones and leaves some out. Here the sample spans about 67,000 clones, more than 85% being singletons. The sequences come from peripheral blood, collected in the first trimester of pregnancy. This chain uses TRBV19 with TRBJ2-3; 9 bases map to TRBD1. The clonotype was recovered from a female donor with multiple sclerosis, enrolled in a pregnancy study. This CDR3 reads CASSLPGQGPSTDTQYF. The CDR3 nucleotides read TGTGCCAGTAGTTTGCCGGGACAGGGACCTAGCACAGATACGCAGTATTTT.